This TCR beta chain was recovered during a study of blood T cell repertoires in COVID-19. Across the study: Spain, Italy and the United States supplied samples that represented acute and convalescent COVID-19. PBMCs, B-cell-depleted T cells, or T cells were the source of the cDNA or gDNA that made up the material.

Researchers sorted participants into cohorts using their self-reported clinical history. Per the germline V gene, CDR1 is MGHRA and CDR2 is YSYEKL. V gave up 0 bases and J gave up 3 bases, with 14 bases separating them. CDR3 length: 17 amino acids. Original handling: Researchers report that nucleated cell counts were estimated from reference gene primer amplification. The protocol was immunoSEQ multiplex PCR, while the TCRdb copy is restricted to in-frame clones and leaves out a portion. V and J calls and clone size are copied from that table; D and trimming were computed from the DNA. The table shows some 190,000 clones, with roughly three quarters occurring only once.

This receptor was identified in a woman between 45 and 65 years old with acute COVID-19. What was sequenced was PBMCs or T cells enriched from blood (not recorded which). This chain uses TRBV4-1 with TRBJ1-4; D is ambiguous. Written as DNA, the CDR3 is TGCGCCAGCAGCCAAGATGGAGGGAGAACGCCTAATGAAAAACTGTTTTTT. Its protein is CASSQDGGRTPNEKLFF.